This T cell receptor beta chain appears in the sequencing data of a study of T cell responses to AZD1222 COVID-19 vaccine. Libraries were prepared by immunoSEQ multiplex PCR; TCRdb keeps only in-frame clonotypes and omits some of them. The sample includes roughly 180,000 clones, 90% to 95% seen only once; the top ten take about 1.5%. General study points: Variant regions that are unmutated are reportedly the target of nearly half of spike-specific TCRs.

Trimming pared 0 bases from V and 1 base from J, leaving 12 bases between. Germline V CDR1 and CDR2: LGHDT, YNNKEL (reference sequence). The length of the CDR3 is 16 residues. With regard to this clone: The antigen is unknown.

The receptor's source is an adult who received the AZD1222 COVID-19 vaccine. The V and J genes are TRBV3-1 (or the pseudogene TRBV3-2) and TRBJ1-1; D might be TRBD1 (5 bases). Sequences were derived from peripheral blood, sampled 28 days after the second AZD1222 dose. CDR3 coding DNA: TGTGCCAGCAGCCAAGATTGGGGGGGGGAGAACACTGAAGCTTTCTTT. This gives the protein CASSQDWGGENTEAFF.